Sequencing of this TCR beta chain was carried out in a study of blood T cell repertoires in COVID-19. The repertoire was sequenced with immunoSEQ multiplex PCR; TCRdb's copy has only in-frame clones and lacks some. This sample has under 400,000 clones, with 85% to 90% found just once. This receptor was obtained from a woman under 40 with COVID-19, enrolled during active disease. Sequencing input: peripheral blood.

The CDR3 DNA sequence: TGTGCCAGCAGTCCAGGGACTAGGGGAGAGACCCAGTACTTC. Translated, it gives CASSPGTRGETQYF. The chain has TRBV27 and TRBJ2-5, with 8 nucleotides matching TRBD2. Germline V gives CDR1 MNHEY, CDR2 SMNVEV (reference sequence). V shed 5 bases and J 4 bases; nucleotides not matched to a gene: 6. CDR3 size: 14 residues.